The present entry profiles one TCR beta chain with its context. Per the germline V gene, CDR1 is MDHEN and CDR2 is SYDVKM. V shed 6 bases and J 12 bases; nucleotides not matched to a gene: 19. The length of the CDR3 is 15 residues. The data are from a study of metastatic and nonmetastatic thyroid tumors. Overall study: Comparison of repertoires was carried out across blood and tumor or nodule tissue from malignant and benign thyroid patients.

Each patient went into thyroid surgery without having received any treatment. TCRdb re-analyzed the PCR reads through MiXCR. This repertoire shows roughly 34,000 clones, roughly 36% found once; its top ten account for approximately 22%. The TCR originated in a female donor with papillary thyroid cancer or a benign thyroid nodule (not recorded which). Some clones in this sample may be carry-over from other donors' samples. Specimen: tumor tissue. This chain joins TRBV28 and TRBJ2-7, with 8 bases aligning to TRBD1. The CDR3 loop reads CASSSGTGLLTTVYF. The CDR3 nucleotides read TGTGCCAGCAGCTCCGGGACAGGCCTTTTAACGACTGTGTACTTC.